This paragraph covers one TCR beta chain sequence. The antigen it binds to is not known. The input lacks base qualities; no much larger clone sits a single base away. This sample was taken from a study of OX40 agonist ivuxolimab in advanced cancers. Looking at the study overall: Ivuxolimab was an agonistic, fully human IgG2 monoclonal antibody directed against OX40 (CD134), a costimulatory receptor. Intravenous ivuxolimab was administered to patients every 2 weeks at six dose levels: 0.01, 0.1, 0.3, 1.5, 3 and 10 mg/kg. Of the approximately 50 patients in dose escalation, 19 had hepatocellular carcinoma, some 15 had melanoma, 9 had renal cell carcinoma and 9 had head and neck cancer. In the dose-escalation cohort, 82.7% of patients were male, and the mean age was approximately 60 years with a range of roughly 20 to 85. Patients were allowed to have had prior anti-PD-1, anti-PD-L1 or anti-CTLA-4 therapy, and more than 30% of the dose-escalation patients had previously received checkpoint inhibitors. Partial responses were achieved by three dose-escalation patients, of whom one had hepatocellular carcinoma and two had cutaneous melanoma. Peripheral TCRbeta sequencing was intended to test whether TCR sequence diversity was altered and clonal T-cell expansion was caused by ivuxolimab. The paper describes the monotherapy dose-escalation part (N = 52 patients) of the phase I trial of ivuxolimab. Summary of the overall study and its limitations: At doses of 0.1 to 3.0 mg/kg, clonal expansion of both CD4+ and CD8+ T cells in blood was seen between baseline and week 6. After ivuxolimab, CD8+ T cells had more expanded clones than CD4+ T cells on average. The antigen specificity of the peripheral T cells that underwent clonal expansion was not determined. Low levels of normalized T-cell clonal expansion were also seen in some patients who did not respond. In the 0.1-3.0 mg/kg groups, partial responders had among the lowest normalized peripheral clonal expansion, particularly in CD8+ T cells.

To sequence the TCRbeta CDR3 region, genomic DNA was isolated from the sorted cells. TCRbeta CDR3 regions were sequenced using the immunoSEQ Assay. TCRdb re-hosts the immuneACCESS table, in-frame sequences only. Its copies lack some clones; in the studies checked, an unresolved V gene accounts for under half of them, and the cause for the rest is not known. In this sample the table shows approximately 99,000 clones, around 90% of which occur a single time. Clones ranked in the top ten supply over 0.6% of the sample. CDR1 and CDR2 are read off the germline V gene (reference sequence) as SGHNT and YYREEE. The trim is 1 base for V and 0 bases for J, with a gap of 9 bases between the germline ends. The CDR3 contains 15 residues, cysteine and phenylalanine counted. The DNA shown is the 45-base CDR3, in frame from base 1. Patients with autoimmune disease history or receiving systemic immunosuppression were excluded from the trial. In every dose cohort, peripheral blood was drawn for TCR sequencing at baseline, cycle 4 day 1, and cycle 7 day 1. The samples were drawn from a first-in-human, open-label, multicenter phase I dose-escalation trial of ivuxolimab. Adults with locally advanced or metastatic melanoma, renal cell carcinoma, hepatocellular carcinoma or head and neck squamous cell carcinoma were enrolled in the trial. CD4+ and CD8+ T cells were sorted separately from peripheral blood before TCR sequencing.

The source was CD4+ or CD8+ T cells sorted from blood, collected in a trial of the OX40 agonist ivuxolimab. This receptor was obtained from an adult with an advanced solid tumor such as melanoma, head and neck, liver or kidney cancer. The rearrangement joined TRBV5-4 to TRBJ2-3; TRBD1 is perhaps the D gene, given 5 matching bases. In nucleotide form, the sequence is TGTGCCAGCAGCTTGTTTGGGGCCAGCACAGATACGCAGTATTTT. It encodes CASSLFGASTDTQYF.